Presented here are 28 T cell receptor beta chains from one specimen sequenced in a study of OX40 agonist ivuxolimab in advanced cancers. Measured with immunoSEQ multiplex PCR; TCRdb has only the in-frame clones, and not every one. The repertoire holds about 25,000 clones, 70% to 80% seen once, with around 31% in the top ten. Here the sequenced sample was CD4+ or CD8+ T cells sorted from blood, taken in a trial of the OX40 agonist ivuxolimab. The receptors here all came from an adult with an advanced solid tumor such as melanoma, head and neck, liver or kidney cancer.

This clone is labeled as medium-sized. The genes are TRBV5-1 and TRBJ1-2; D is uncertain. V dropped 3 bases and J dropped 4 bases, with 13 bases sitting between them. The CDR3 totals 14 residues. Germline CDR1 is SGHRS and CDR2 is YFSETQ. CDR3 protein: CASSSSGRGYGYTF. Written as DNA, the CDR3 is TGCGCCAGCAGCTCCTCTGGTAGAGGCTATGGCTACACCTTC.

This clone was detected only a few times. CDR3 residues: CASSLVSFGEQYF. The CDR3 DNA reads as TGTGCCAGCAGCTTGGTCAGCTTTGGCGAGCAGTACTTC. The rearrangement joins TRBV5-4 to TRBJ2-7; D is unresolved. The CDR3 runs 13 residues. V lost 0 bases, J lost 6 bases, and 10 bases lay in between. In germline, CDR1 is SGHNT, CDR2 YYREEE (reference sequence).

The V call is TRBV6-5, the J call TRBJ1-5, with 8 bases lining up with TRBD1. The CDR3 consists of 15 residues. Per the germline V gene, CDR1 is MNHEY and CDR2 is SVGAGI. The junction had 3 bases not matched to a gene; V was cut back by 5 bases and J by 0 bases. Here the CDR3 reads CASSTQGASNQPQHF. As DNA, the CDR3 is TGTGCCAGCAGTACCCAGGGGGCTAGCAATCAGCCCCAGCATTTT.

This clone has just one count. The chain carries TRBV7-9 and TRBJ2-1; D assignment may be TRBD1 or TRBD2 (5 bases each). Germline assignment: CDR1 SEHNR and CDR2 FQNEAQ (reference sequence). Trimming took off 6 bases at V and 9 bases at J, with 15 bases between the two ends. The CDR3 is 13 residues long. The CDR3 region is CASRGEGSSEQFF. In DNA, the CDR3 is TGTGCCAGCAGGGGGGAAGGATCAAGTGAGCAGTTCTTC.

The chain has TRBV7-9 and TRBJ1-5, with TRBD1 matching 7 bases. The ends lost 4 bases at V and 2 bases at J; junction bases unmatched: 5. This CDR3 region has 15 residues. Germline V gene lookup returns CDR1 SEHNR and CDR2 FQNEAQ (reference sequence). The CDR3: CASSSDRERNQPQHF. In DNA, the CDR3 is TGTGCCAGCAGCTCTGACAGGGAGCGCAATCAGCCCCAGCATTTT.

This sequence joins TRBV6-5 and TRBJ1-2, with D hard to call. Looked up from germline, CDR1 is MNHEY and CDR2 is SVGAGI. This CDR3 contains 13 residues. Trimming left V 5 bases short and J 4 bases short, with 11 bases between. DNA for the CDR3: TGTGCCAGCAGTGTGGGCCCCCCCTATGGCTACACCTTC. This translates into CASSVGPPYGYTF.

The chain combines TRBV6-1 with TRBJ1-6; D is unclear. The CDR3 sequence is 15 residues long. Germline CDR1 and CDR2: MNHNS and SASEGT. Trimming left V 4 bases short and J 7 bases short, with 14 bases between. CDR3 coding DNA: TGTGCCAGCAGTGTCGCGGGGAGGGCGAATTCACCCCTCCACTTT. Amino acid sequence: CASSVAGRANSPLHF.

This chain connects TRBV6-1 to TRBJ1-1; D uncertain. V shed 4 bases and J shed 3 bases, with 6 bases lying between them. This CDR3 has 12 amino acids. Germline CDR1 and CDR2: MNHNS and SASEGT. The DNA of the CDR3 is TGTGCCAGCAGTGTATCGGACACTGAAGCTTTCTTT. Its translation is CASSVSDTEAFF.

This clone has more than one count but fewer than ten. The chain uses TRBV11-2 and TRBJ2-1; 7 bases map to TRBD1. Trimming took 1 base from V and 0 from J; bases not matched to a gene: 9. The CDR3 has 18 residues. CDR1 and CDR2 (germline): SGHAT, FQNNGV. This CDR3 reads CASSLVGGELSSYNEQFF. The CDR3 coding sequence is TGTGCCAGCAGCTTAGTAGGGGGCGAACTGAGCTCCTACAATGAGCAGTTCTTC.

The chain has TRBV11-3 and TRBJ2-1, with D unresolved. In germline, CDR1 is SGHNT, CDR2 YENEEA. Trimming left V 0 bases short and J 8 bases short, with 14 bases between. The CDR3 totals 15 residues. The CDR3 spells CASSLDRASMDEQFF. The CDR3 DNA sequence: TGTGCCAGCAGCTTAGATCGGGCTAGTATGGATGAGCAGTTCTTC.

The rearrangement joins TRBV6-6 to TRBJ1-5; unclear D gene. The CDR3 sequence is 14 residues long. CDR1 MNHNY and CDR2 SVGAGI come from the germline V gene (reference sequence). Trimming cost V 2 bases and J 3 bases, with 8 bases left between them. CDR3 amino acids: CASSYVGINQPQHF. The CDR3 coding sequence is TGTGCCAGCAGTTACGTTGGCATCAATCAGCCCCAGCATTTT.

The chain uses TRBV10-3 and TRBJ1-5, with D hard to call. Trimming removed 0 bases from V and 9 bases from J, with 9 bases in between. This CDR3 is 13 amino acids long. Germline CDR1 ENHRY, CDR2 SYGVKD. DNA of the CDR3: TGTGCCATCAGTGAGTCTGGGTATTGGCCCCAGCATTTT. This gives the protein CAISESGYWPQHF.

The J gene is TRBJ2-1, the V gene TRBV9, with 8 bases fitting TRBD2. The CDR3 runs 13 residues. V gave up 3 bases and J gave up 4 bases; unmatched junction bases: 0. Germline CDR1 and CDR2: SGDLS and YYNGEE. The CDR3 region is CASSASGYNEQFF. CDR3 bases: TGTGCCAGCAGCGCTAGCGGGTACAATGAGCAGTTCTTC.

The DNA of the CDR3 is TGTGCCAGCAGCTTAGAGGGTAGCAACGCGTACACAGATACGCAGTATTTT. As protein: CASSLEGSNAYTDTQYF. The chain uses TRBV11-2 and TRBJ2-3, with D hard to call. This CDR3 has 17 residues. V shed 0 bases and J shed 2 bases, with 15 bases lying between them. Germline V lookup: CDR1 SGHAT, CDR2 FQNNGV.

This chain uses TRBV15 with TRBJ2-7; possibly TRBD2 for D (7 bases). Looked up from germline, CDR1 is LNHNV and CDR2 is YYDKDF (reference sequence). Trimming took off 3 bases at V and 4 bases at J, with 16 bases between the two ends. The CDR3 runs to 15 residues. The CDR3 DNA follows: TGTGCCACCAGCAGGCGGCGGGGGCCCGGTTACGAGCAGTACTTC. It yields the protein CATSRRRGPGYEQYF.

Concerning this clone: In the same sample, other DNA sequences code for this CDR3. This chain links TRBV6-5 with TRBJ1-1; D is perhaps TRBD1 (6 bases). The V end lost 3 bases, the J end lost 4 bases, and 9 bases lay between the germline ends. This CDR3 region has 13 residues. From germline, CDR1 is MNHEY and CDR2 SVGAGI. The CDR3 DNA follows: TGTGCCAGCAGTTATAAAGGGGGCACTGAAGCTTTCTTT. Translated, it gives CASSYKGGTEAFF.

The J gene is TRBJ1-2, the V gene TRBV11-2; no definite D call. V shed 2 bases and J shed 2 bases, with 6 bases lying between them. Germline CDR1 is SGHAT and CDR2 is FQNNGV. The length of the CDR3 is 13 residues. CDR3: CASSLRANYGYTF. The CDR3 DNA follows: TGTGCCAGCAGCTTAAGAGCGAACTATGGCTACACCTTC.

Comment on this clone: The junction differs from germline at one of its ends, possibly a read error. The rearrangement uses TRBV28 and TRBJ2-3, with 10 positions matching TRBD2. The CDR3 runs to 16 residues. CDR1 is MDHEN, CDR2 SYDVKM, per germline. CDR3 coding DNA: TGTGCCAGCAGCCTAGGACTAGCGGCCTTCACAAATACGCAGTATTTT. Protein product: CASSLGLAAFTNTQYF.

The CDR3 is CAWSGKGLANSYNEQFF. The CDR3 DNA sequence: TGTGCCTGGAGCGGAAAGGGACTAGCGAACTCCTACAATGAGCAGTTCTTC. The rearrangement uses TRBV30 and TRBJ2-1; 10 nucleotides line up with TRBD2. The germline CDR1 and CDR2 sequences are GTSNPN and SVGIG (reference sequence). CDR3 length equals 17 residues. With 3 bases clipped from V and 0 bases from J, the junction kept 8 bases outside the gene matches.

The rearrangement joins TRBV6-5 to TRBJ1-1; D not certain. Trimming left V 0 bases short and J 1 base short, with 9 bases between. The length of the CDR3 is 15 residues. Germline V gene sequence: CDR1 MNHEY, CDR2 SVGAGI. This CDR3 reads CASSYSPGSNTEAFF. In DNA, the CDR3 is TGTGCCAGCAGTTACTCGCCGGGCTCGAACACTGAAGCTTTCTTT.

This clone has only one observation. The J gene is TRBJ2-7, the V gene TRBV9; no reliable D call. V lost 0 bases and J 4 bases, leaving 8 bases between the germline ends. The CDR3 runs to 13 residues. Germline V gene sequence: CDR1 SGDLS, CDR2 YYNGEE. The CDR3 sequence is CASSVGEVYEQYF. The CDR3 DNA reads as TGTGCCAGCAGCGTAGGAGAGGTTTACGAGCAGTACTTC.

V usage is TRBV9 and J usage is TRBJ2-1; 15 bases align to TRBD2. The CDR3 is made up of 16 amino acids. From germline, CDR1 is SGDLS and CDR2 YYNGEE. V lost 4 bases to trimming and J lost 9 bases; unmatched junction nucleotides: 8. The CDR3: CASSPLGLAGGLEQFF. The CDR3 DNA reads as TGTGCCAGCAGCCCCCTCGGACTAGCGGGGGGGCTTGAGCAGTTCTTC. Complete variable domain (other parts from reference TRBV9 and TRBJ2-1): DSGVTQTPKHLITATGQRVTLRCSPRSGDLSVYWYQQSLDQGLQFLIQYYNGEERAKGNILERFSAQQFPDLHSELNLSSLELGDSALYFCASSPLGLAGGLEQFFGPGTRLTVL.

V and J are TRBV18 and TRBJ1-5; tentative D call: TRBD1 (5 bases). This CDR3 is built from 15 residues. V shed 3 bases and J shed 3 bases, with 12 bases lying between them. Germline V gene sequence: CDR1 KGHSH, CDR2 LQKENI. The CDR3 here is CASSPGSGPNQPQHF. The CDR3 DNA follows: TGTGCCAGCTCACCGGGTTCAGGGCCCAATCAGCCCCAGCATTTT. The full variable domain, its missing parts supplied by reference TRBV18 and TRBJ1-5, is NAGVMQNPRHLVRRRGQEARLRCSPMKGHSHVYWYRQLPEEGLKFMVYLQKENIIDESGMPKERFSAEFPKEGPSILRIQQVVRGDSAAYFCASSPGSGPNQPQHFGDGTRLSIL.

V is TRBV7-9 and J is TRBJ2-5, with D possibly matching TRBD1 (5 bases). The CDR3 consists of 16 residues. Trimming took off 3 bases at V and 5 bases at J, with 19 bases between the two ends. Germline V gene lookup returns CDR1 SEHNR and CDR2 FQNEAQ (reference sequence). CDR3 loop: CASSFKPTELWETQYF. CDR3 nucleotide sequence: TGTGCCAGCAGCTTTAAACCGACAGAACTCTGGGAGACCCAGTACTTC.

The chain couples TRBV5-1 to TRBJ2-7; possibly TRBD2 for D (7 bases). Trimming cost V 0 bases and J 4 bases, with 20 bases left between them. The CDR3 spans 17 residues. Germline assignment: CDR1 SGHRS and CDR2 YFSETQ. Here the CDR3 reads CASSLAIGGGHAYEQYF. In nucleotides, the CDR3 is TGCGCCAGCAGCTTGGCTATCGGCGGGGGCCACGCGTACGAGCAGTACTTC. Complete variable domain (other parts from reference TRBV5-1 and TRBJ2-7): KAGVTQTPRYLIKTRGQQVTLSCSPISGHRSVSWYQQTPGQGLQFLFEYFSETQRNKGNFPGRFSGRQFSNSRSEMNVSTLELGDSALYLCASSLAIGGGHAYEQYFGPGTRLTVT.

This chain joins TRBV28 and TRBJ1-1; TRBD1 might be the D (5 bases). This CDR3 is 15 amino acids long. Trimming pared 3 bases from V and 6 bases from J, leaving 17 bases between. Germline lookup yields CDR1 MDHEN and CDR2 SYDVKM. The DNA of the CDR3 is TGTGCCAGCAGTTTGTACAACAGGAAAAAGCCTGAAGCTTTCTTT. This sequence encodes CASSLYNRKKPEAFF.

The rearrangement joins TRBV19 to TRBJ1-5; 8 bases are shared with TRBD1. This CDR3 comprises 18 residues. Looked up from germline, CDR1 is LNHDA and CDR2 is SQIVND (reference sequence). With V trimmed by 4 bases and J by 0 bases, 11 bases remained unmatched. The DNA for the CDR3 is TGTGCCAGTAGTAGTCCGGGACAGGACAAACTTAGCAATCAGCCCCAGCATTTT. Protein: CASSSPGQDKLSNQPQHF.

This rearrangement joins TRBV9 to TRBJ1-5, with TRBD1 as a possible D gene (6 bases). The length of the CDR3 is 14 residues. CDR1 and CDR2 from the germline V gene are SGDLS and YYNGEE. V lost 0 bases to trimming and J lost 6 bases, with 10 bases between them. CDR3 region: CASSVARGCQPQHF. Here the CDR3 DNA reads TGTGCCAGCAGCGTAGCCAGGGGCTGTCAGCCCCAGCATTTT.